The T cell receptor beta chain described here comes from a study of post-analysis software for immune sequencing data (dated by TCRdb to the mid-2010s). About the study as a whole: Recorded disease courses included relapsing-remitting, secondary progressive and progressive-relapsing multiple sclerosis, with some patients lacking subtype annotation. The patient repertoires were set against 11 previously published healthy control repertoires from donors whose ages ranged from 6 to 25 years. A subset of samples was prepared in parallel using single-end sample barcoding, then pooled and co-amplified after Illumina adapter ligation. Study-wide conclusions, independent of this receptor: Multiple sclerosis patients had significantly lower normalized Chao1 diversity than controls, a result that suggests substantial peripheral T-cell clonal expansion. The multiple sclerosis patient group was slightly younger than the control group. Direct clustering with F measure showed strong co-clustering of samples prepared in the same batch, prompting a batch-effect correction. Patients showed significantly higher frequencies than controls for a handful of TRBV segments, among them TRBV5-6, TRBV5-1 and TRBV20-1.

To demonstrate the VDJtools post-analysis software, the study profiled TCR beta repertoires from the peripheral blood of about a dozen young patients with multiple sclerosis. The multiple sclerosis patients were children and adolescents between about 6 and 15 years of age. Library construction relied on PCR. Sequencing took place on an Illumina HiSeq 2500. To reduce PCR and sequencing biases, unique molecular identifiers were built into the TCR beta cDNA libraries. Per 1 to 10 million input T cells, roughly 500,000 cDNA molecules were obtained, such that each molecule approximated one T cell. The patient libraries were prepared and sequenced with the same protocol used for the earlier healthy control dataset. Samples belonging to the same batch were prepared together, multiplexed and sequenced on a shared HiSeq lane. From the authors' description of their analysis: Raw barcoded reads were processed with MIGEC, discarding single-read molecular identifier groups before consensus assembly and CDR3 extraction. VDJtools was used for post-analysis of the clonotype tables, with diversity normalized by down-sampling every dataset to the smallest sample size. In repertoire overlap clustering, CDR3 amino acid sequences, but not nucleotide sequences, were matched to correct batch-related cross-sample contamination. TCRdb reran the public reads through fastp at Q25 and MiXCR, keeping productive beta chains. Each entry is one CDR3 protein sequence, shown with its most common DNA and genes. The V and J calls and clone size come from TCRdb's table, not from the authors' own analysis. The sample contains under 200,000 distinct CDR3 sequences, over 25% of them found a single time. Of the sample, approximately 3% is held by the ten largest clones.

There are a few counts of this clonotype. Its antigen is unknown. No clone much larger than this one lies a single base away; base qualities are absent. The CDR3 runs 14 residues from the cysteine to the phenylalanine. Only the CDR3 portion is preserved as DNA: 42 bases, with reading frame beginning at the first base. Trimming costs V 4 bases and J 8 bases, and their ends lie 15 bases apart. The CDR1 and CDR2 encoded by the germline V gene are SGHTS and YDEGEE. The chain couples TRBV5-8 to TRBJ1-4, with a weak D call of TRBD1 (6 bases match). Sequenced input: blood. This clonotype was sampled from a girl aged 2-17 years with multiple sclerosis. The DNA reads TGTGCCAGCAGCCACGAGTGGGGGCGGGAAAAACTGTTTTTT. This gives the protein CASSHEWGREKLFF.